This T cell receptor (beta chain) was retrieved from a study of cytomegalovirus exposure and HLA in healthy donors. Study results and caveats: CMV antigen specificity of a few CMV-associated chains was confirmed in vitro. Overall, roughly 150 TCR beta chains were annotated as cytomegalovirus-associated. It was reported that the classifier diagnosed cytomegalovirus status with high specificity and sensitivity in both the original and validation cohorts.

There are 16 residues in the CDR3. CDR1 MDHEN and CDR2 SYDVKM come from the germline V gene. V shed 6 bases and J shed 5 bases, with 20 bases lying between them. A word on this clone: The antigen is not known.

The donors were members of the roughly 130-subject validation cohort (separate from the approximately 730-subject first cohort). The table came from immunoSEQ multiplex PCR; TCRdb's copy has only in-frame clones and leaves some out. The sample has about 140,000 clones; roughly nine tenths are singletons. The TCR was taken from a man younger than 30 in good health and CMV-seronegative. Sequencing was carried out using PBMCs. V usage is TRBV28 and J usage is TRBJ2-1; TRBD2 is a possible D gene (6 bases). CDR3 amino acids: CASSQTTSGSDNEQFF. CDR3 DNA: TGTGCCAGCAGCCAAACCACCAGCGGGTCCGACAATGAGCAGTTCTTC.